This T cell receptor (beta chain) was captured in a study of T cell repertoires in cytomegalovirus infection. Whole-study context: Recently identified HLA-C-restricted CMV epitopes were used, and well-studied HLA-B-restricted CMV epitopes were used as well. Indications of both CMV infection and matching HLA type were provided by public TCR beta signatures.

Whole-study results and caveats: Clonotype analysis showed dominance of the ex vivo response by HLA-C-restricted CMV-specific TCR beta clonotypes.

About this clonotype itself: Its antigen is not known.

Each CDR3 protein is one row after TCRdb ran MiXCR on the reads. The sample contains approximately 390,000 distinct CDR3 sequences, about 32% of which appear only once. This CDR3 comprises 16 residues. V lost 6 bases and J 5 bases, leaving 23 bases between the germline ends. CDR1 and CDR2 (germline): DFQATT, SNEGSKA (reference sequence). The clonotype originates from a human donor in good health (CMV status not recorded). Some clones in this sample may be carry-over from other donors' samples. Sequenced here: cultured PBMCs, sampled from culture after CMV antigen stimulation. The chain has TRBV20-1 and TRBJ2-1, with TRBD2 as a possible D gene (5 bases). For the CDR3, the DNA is TGCAGTGCGATCGACCTTCTAGCCGGGATACACAATGAGCAGTTCTTC. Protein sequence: CSAIDLLAGIHNEQFF.